This T cell receptor (beta chain) was sequenced during a study of blood T cell repertoires in COVID-19. In the original workflow: Amplification of reference gene primers provided the estimated nucleated cell counts. Repertoires were generated with immunoSEQ multiplex PCR, while TCRdb's copy carries only in-frame clones and drops some. V and J calls and clone size come straight from that table; D and trimming were deduced from the DNA. The sample carries 110,000 to 150,000 clones, 78% recorded once. Symptom resolution, clearance, or two negative PCRs marked donors in Cohort 3 as recovered. The CDR3 is 16 residues long. The ends were cut back, 0 bases at V and 1 base at J, with 11 bases in the middle. Germline CDR1 SGHVS, CDR2 FQNEAQ.

Sample: PBMCs or T cells enriched from blood (not recorded which). The source is a woman between 45 and 65 years old who had recovered from COVID-19. V and J are TRBV7-8 and TRBJ2-3, with a possible D match to TRBD2 (6 bases). In DNA form, the CDR3 reads TGTGCCAGCAGCTTAGCGTTTAGCGGACGCACAGATACGCAGTATTTT. This sequence encodes CASSLAFSGRTDTQYF.